The clone carrying this T cell receptor beta chain was found a few times. Its target is not known. The investigators reverse transcribed all of the isolated RNA, so they sequenced expressed TCRB transcripts. Assay: immunoSEQ multiplex PCR; the TCRdb copy retains only in-frame clones and omits some. This sample has a few hundred thousand clones, with about 11% found just once. Every donor had blood drawn once into heparin, roughly 0.11 L on average. Unmatched junction bases numbered 12, after V lost 8 bases and J lost 5 bases. The CDR3 is 14 amino acids. CDR1 and CDR2 (germline): MDHEN, SYDVKM. The data originate from a study of beta chain features in type 1 diabetes. Points from the study as a whole: Researchers reported that naive, central memory and Treg TCRB repertoires appeared more similar in patients than in healthy donors. Type 1 diabetes patients had TCRB CDR3s that were shorter (moderately but significantly so) in all four CD4+ subsets.

This TCR came from a man aged 25-45 years with type 1 diabetes. This chain joins TRBV28 and TRBJ2-7; 7 bases fit TRBD2. Material: naive CD4+ T cells from blood. CDR3 nucleotides: TGTGCCAGCGGGCTGGGAGGGGCCCTCCACGAGCAGTACTTC. This gives the protein CASGLGGALHEQYF.